What follows are 9 T cell receptor beta chains derived from one specimen sequenced in a study of regulatory T cells in long-lasting Graves disease. Time point denoted: persistent/refractory GD, antithyroid drugs over 5 years with positive TRAb. Preparation of the TCR library used RNA extracted from PBMCs. CDR3-region Arm-PCR and iRepertoire HTBI primers produced the TCR beta libraries. TCRdb reprocessed the multiplex PCR reads via MiXCR and lists one record per CDR3 protein. The data show a few hundred thousand distinct CDR3 sequences, around 20% seen once. The sequencing used peripheral blood mononuclear cells (PBMCs), collected when the disease was refractory, from a patient treated with antithyroid drugs. The source of these receptors is a female donor with Graves disease.

The chain carries TRBV20-1 and TRBJ1-5, with TRBD1 matching 11 bases. From germline, CDR1 is DFQATT and CDR2 SNEGSKA (reference sequence). Germline trimming cut 6 bases from V and 5 bases from J; bases unmatched to any gene: 9. The CDR3 has 15 residues. The CDR3 reads CSAIYGTGGDQPQHF. The CDR3 nucleotides are TGCAGTGCCATATATGGGACAGGGGGGGATCAGCCCCAGCATTTT.

This clonotype was counted between two and nine times. The V and J genes are TRBV30 and TRBJ2-7, with TRBD2 matching over 10 bases. V lost 3 bases and J lost 4; bases outside the gene matches: 6. Germline V CDR1 and CDR2: GTSNPN, SVGIG (reference sequence). The CDR3 sequence is 14 residues long. CDR3 loop: CAWSRLAGVYEQYF. CDR3 sequence (DNA): TGTGCCTGGAGCCGGCTAGCGGGAGTGTACGAGCAGTACTTC.

This clonotype was picked up a small number of times. The chain employs TRBV5-1 and TRBJ2-2, with D unclear. Germline assignment: CDR1 SGHRS and CDR2 YFSETQ. Trimming removed 0 bases from V and 4 bases from J, with 7 bases in between. The CDR3 is 14 amino acids. The CDR3 nucleotides are TGCGCCAGCAGCTTGGTACAGTCCACCGGGGAGCTGTTTTTT. Protein sequence: CASSLVQSTGELFF.

This clonotype has a handful of counts. V gene TRBV29-1 combines with J gene TRBJ1-2; 7 bases agree with TRBD1. The germline CDR1 and CDR2 sequences are SQVTM and ANQGSEA. V shed 5 bases, J shed 8 bases, and the junction held 11 bases outside the gene matches. The CDR3 extends over 13 amino acids. The CDR3 DNA follows: TGCAGCGTTTCGGCGAAGGGGGCTGGGGGCTACACCTTC. As protein: CSVSAKGAGGYTF.

The chain joins TRBV6-1 to TRBJ2-7; D may be TRBD2 (7 bases). Germline CDR1 MNHNS, CDR2 SASEGT. The V end was cut by 1 base, the J end by 3 bases, with 13 bases between. This CDR3 is 15 amino acids long. Here the CDR3 DNA reads TGTGCCAGCAGTGAAGTGGGGGGGCGCGTCTACGAGCAGTACTTC. Its protein is CASSEVGGRVYEQYF.

There are a few counts of this clonotype. This chain uses TRBV29-1 with TRBJ2-2; D ambiguous. This CDR3 is 12 amino acids long. Per germline, CDR1 SQVTM and CDR2 ANQGSEA. V was trimmed by 3 bases and J by 3 bases, leaving 5 bases between them. The CDR3 sequence is CSVDSDTGELFF. The DNA for the CDR3 is TGCAGCGTTGATTCAGACACCGGGGAGCTGTTTTTT.

In this sample, this clonotype turned up many times. The V call is TRBV20-1, the J call TRBJ1-1; D might be TRBD1 (6 bases). CDR1 is DFQATT and CDR2 is SNEGSKA in the germline V gene (reference sequence). This CDR3 contains 14 residues. V was cut by 3 bases and J by 4 bases, with 15 bases left in between. The CDR3 DNA is TGCAGTGCTAGTGGGGGGCGCGGTACCACTGAAGCTTTCTTT. This translates into CSASGGRGTTEAFF.

The rearrangement joins TRBV29-1 to TRBJ1-2, with TRBD1 matching 7 bases. The CDR3 has 14 amino acids. Losses at the gene ends were 7 bases for V and 3 bases for J; bases not matched to a gene: 11. Looked up from germline, CDR1 is SQVTM and CDR2 is ANQGSEA. CDR3 in amino acids: CSGSRQGLDYGYTF. The CDR3, as DNA: TGCAGCGGCAGCCGACAGGGACTTGACTATGGCTACACCTTC.

The chain uses TRBV20-1 and TRBJ1-1; D is perhaps TRBD1 (5 bases). V lost 2 bases and J 0 bases, leaving 16 bases between the germline ends. The germline V gene has CDR1 DFQATT and CDR2 SNEGSKA (reference sequence). The CDR3 consists of 16 residues. CDR3 protein: CSARLRGHPMNTEAFF. The CDR3 DNA follows: TGCAGTGCTAGACTCCGGGGCCACCCCATGAACACTGAAGCTTTCTTT.